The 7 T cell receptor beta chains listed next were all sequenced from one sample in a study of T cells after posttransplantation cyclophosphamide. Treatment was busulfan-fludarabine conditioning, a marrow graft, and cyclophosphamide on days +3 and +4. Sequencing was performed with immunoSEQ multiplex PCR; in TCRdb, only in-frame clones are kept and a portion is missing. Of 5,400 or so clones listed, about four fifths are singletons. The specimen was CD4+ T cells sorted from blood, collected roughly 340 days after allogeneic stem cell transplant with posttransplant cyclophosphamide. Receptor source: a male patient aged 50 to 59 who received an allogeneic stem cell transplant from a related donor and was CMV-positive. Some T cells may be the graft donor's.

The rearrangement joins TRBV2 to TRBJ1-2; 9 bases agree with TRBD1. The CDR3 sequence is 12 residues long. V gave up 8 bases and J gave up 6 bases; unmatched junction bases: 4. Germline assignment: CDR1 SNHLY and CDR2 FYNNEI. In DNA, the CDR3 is TGTGCCAGCGTGGACAGGGGAAATGGCTACACCTTC. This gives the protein CASVDRGNGYTF.

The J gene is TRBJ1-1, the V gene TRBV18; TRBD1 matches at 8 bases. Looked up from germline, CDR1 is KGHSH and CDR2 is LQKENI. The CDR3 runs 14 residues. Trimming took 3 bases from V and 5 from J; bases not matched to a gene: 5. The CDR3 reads CASSPAGGGTEAFF. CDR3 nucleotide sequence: TGTGCCAGCTCACCGGCAGGGGGCGGGACTGAAGCTTTCTTT. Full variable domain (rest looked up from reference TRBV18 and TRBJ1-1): NAGVMQNPRHLVRRRGQEARLRCSPMKGHSHVYWYRQLPEEGLKFMVYLQKENIIDESGMPKERFSAEFPKEGPSILRIQQVVRGDSAAYFCASSPAGGGTEAFFGQGTRLTVV.

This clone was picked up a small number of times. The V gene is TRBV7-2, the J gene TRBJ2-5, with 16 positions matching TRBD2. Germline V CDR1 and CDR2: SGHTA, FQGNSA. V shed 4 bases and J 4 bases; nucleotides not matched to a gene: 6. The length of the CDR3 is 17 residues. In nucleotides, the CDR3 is TGTGCCAGCAGCTCCGGGACTAGCGGGGGGGCCCCAGAGACCCAGTACTTC. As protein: CASSSGTSGGAPETQYF.

Here the CDR3 DNA reads TGTGCCAGCTCACAAGATTCAGGGGGTACCTATGGCTACACCTTC. Encoded protein: CASSQDSGGTYGYTF. V and J are TRBV18 and TRBJ1-2; 7 bases line up with TRBD1. Trimming cost V 4 bases and J 4 bases; bases outside gene matches: 9. The CDR3 extends over 15 amino acids. Germline CDR1 is KGHSH and CDR2 is LQKENI.

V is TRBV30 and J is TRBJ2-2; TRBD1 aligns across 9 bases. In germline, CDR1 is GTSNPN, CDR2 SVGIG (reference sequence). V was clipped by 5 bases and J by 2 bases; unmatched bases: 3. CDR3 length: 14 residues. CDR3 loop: CAWGTGTNTGELFF. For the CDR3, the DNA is TGTGCCTGGGGGACAGGGACAAACACCGGGGAGCTGTTTTTT.

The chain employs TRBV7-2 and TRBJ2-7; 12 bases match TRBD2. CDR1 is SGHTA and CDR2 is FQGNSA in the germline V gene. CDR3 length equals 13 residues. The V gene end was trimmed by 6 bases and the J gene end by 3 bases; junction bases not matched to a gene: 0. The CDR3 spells CASRTSGGYEQYF. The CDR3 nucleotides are TGTGCCAGCAGGACTAGCGGGGGCTACGAGCAGTACTTC. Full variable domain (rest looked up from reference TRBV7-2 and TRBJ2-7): GAGVSQSPSNKVTEKGKDVELRCDPISGHTALYWYRQSLGQGLEFLIYFQGNSAPDKSGLPSDRFSAERTGGSVSTLTIQRTQQEDSAVYLCASRTSGGYEQYFGPGTRLTVT.

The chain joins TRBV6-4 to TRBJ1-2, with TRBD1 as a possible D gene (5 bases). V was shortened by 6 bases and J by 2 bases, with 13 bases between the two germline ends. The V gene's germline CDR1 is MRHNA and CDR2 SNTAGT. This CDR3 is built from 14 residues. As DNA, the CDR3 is TGTGCCAGCAGCGCCCAGGAGGGGAACTATGGCTACACCTTC. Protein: CASSAQEGNYGYTF.